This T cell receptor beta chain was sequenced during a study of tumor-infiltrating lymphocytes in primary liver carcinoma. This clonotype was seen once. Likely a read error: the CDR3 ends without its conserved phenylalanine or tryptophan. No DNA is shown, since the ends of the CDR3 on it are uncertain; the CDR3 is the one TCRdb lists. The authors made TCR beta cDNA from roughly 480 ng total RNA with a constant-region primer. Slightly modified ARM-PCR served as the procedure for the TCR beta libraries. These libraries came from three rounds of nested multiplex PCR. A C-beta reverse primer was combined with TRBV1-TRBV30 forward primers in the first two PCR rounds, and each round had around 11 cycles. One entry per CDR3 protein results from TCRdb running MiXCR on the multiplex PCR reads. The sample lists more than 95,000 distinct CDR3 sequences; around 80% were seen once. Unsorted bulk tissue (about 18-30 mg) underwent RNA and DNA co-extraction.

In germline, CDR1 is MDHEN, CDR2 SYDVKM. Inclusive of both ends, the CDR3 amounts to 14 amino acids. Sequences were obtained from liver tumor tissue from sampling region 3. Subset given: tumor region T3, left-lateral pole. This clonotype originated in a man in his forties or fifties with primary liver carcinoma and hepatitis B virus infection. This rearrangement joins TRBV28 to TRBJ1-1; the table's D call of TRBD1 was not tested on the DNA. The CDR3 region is CASSLGQKNTEVFL.